This T cell receptor beta chain was captured in a study of Ad26.COV2.S vaccination and SARS-CoV-2 variants. Profiled with immunoSEQ multiplex PCR; TCRdb holds only in-frame clones, not every one. The table records about 350,000 clones, 80% to 90% of them present only once. Trimming left V 6 bases short and J 10 bases short, with 15 bases between. This CDR3 region has 13 residues. Germline V lookup: CDR1 MNHEY, CDR2 SVGAGI. In regard to this clone: What it binds is not known.

The treatment denotes: about 20 received Ad26.COV2.S at low or high dose, single or two shots; roughly 5 received placebo; per-sample allocation not given. Collection of the samples took place on day 63 after the first injection of vaccine or placebo. Study-wide results and limits: Greater spike-specific TCR breadth was seen in vaccine recipients than in placebo recipients.

This TCR came from a person between 18 and 60 years old who received the Ad26.COV2.S COVID-19 vaccine or a placebo. This sample comprised peripheral blood, obtained in a trial of Ad26.COV2.S vaccine versus placebo. The V and J genes are TRBV6-5 and TRBJ1-4, with D tentatively TRBD1 (5 bases). CDR3 DNA sequence: TGTGCCAGCAGGAGGACATCAAAGGGAAAACTGTTTTTT. The encoded protein is CASRRTSKGKLFF.